The subject of this entry is one T cell receptor beta chain. Its antigen is unidentified. Execution of the assay was at deep level. Sequenced by immunoSEQ multiplex PCR; TCRdb stores in-frame clones only, minus some. The data show 560,000 or so clones, roughly 96% seen once. Only CD45RO-negative cells positively selected for CCR7 counted as naive CD8 cells, so terminally differentiated effector memory CD45RA+ cells were excluded. Germline CDR1 SGHRS, CDR2 YFSETQ. The CDR3 is 18 residues long. V lost 0 bases and J lost 0; bases outside the gene matches: 9. The data derive from a study of shared clonotypes between healthy human individuals. Study outcomes and limitations: Generally, naive subsets (rather than memory subsets) showed larger estimated richness.

This sequence originates from a woman aged 25 to 45 in good health. The sequenced sample was naive CD8+ T cells sorted from blood. The rearrangement links TRBV5-1 to TRBJ1-1; 9 nucleotides align to TRBD1. Here the CDR3 reads CASSLAGLGDRVNTEAFF. The CDR3 nucleotides are TGCGCCAGCAGCTTGGCCGGTTTAGGGGACAGGGTGAACACTGAAGCTTTCTTT.